The 24 T cell receptor beta chains listed next were all sequenced from one sample in a study of CD8+CD57+ T cells in acquired aplastic anemia. An expansion of CD8+CD57+ cells by flow cytometry had been shown in patients chosen for sequencing. Profiling of TCR beta VDJ combinations and CDR3 sequences used genomic DNA as template. Each CDR3 protein gets one entry after TCRdb re-called the reads with MiXCR. Among approximately 150,000 distinct CDR3 sequences, around half were seen once, and the ten largest hold 3.2%. Sequenced material: sorted CD4+, CD8+, or CD8+CD57+ T cells (not recorded which) from PBMCs. The receptors derive from a human donor with aplastic anemia.

Many counts were recorded for this clonotype. The chain employs TRBV6-5 and TRBJ1-5, with D perhaps matching TRBD1 (6 bases). The V gene lost 2 bases and the J gene lost 2 bases, with 10 bases spanning the gap. Germline-derived CDR1 and CDR2 are MNHEY and SVGAGI. The CDR3 runs 15 residues. CDR3: CASSYRGSGNQPQHF. CDR3 nucleotide sequence: TGTGCCAGCAGTTACAGGGGGTCGGGCAATCAGCCCCAGCATTTT.

The chain combines TRBV10-2 with TRBJ2-7; unclear D gene. Trimming took 5 bases from V and 1 from J, leaving 6 bases between them. This CDR3 is 12 amino acids long. CDR1 and CDR2 from the germline V gene are WSHSY and SAAADI. This CDR3 is CASSRASYEQYF. DNA of the CDR3: TGCGCCAGCAGTCGCGCATCCTACGAGCAGTACTTC.

On this clonotype itself: It may be a read error: a sequence one base away is much more abundant. A read error is likely, as this CDR3 ends without the conserved phenylalanine or tryptophan. The J gene is TRBJ2-1, the V gene TRBV20-1, with D possibly matching TRBD1 (6 bases). The CDR3 extends over 13 amino acids. Germline CDR1 is DFQATT and CDR2 is SNEGSKA (reference sequence). The V gene lost 7 bases and the J gene lost 7 bases, with 17 bases spanning the gap. The CDR3 loop is CSVTGTPLNEQFS. Here the CDR3 DNA reads TGCAGTGTAACCGGGACACCCCTGAATGAGCAGTTCTCC.

The rearrangement links TRBV25-1 to TRBJ1-1; D unresolved. V was shortened by 5 bases and J by 7 bases, with 11 bases between the two germline ends. The CDR3 loop spans 12 amino acids. Germline V gene sequence: CDR1 MGHDK, CDR2 SYGVNS. DNA of the CDR3: TGTGCCAGCAGTCCTGGGTGGGGTGAAGCTTTCTTT. Protein sequence: CASSPGWGEAFF. Using reference TRBV25-1 and TRBJ1-1 for the parts outside the CDR3, the full variable domain is EADIYQTPRYLVIGTGKKITLECSQTMGHDKMYWYQQDPGMELHLIHYSYGVNSTEKGDLSSESTVSRIRTEHFPLTLESARPSHTSQYLCASSPGWGEAFFGQGTRLTVV.

This clonotype came up many times. V gene TRBV5-6 combines with J gene TRBJ2-1; weak D call: TRBD2 (6 bases). The V and J ends lost 4 bases and 2 bases respectively, with 10 bases between them. The CDR3 loop spans 14 amino acids. Germline lookup yields CDR1 SGHDT and CDR2 YYEEEE. In nucleotides, the CDR3 is TGTGCCAGCAGCCGGCGGGGAGCCTACAATGAGCAGTTCTTC. Translated: CASSRRGAYNEQFF.

V gene TRBV7-3 combines with J gene TRBJ2-5, with 10 nucleotides matching TRBD2. V lost 8 bases to trimming and J lost 4 bases; unmatched junction nucleotides: 7. Germline values: CDR1 SGHTA, CDR2 FQGTGA. The CDR3 consists of 14 residues. CDR3 bases: TGTGCCAGCTCGAGCGGGGGGGCGCTAGAGACCCAGTACTTC. This sequence encodes CASSSGGALETQYF.

This clonotype ranks as medium-sized. The chain links TRBV7-2 to TRBJ2-3; D is ambiguous. With 4 bases removed from V and 4 bases from J, the gap between germline ends came to 6 bases. Germline CDR1 reads SGHTA; CDR2 reads FQGNSA. This CDR3 is built from 12 residues. The CDR3 sequence is CASSSSPDTQYF. CDR3 nucleotides: TGTGCCAGCAGCTCGTCCCCAGATACGCAGTATTTT. The full variable domain, completed using reference TRBV7-2 and TRBJ2-3, is GAGVSQSPSNKVTEKGKDVELRCDPISGHTALYWYRQSLGQGLEFLIYFQGNSAPDKSGLPSDRFSAERTGGSVSTLTIQRTQQEDSAVYLCASSSSPDTQYFGPGTRLTVL.

The V gene is TRBV19, the J gene TRBJ2-1; D gene unclear. The CDR3 totals 13 residues. From germline, CDR1 is LNHDA and CDR2 SQIVND (reference sequence). V lost 6 bases and J 7 bases, leaving 13 bases between the germline ends. DNA of the CDR3: TGTGCCAGTAGGGTTAGTGGGGATAATGAGCAGTTCTTC. Protein sequence: CASRVSGDNEQFF.

This clonotype has a count of ten or more. This chain uses TRBV19 with TRBJ1-3; D might be TRBD1 (6 bases). Germline CDR1 LNHDA, CDR2 SQIVND (reference sequence). V lost 9 bases and J 4 bases, leaving 13 bases between the germline ends. The CDR3 totals 13 residues. The CDR3 here is CASQQGSGNTIYF. CDR3 nucleotides: TGTGCCAGCCAACAGGGATCAGGAAACACCATATATTTT.

This clonotype was seen repeatedly, ten times or more. The chain combines TRBV9 with TRBJ1-6; unclear D gene. CDR3 length: 15 residues. Germline V gene sequence: CDR1 SGDLS, CDR2 YYNGEE. V lost 0 bases, J lost 4 bases, and 8 bases lay in between. CDR3 bases: TGTGCCAGCAGCGTAGGCGATGGGTATAATTCACCCCTCCACTTT. This gives the protein CASSVGDGYNSPLHF.

Comment on this clonotype: This may arise from a read error, as a much more abundant clone is one base away. Without the conserved terminal phenylalanine or tryptophan, this CDR3 likely stems from a read error. The CDR3 DNA reads TGTGCCAGCAGCACAACAGGCCCTGGGAACACTGAAGCTTTCTCT. This codes for CASSTTGPGNTEAFS. This chain connects TRBV7-9 to TRBJ1-1; TRBD1 might be the D (5 bases). Trimming shortened V by 5 bases and J by 1 base, and 14 bases separated the two germline ends. The CDR3 is 15 residues long. Germline-derived CDR1 and CDR2 are SEHNR and FQNEAQ (reference sequence).

The rearrangement uses TRBV7-9 and TRBJ2-7; D gene unclear. The CDR3 has 15 residues. CDR1 and CDR2 (germline): SEHNR, FQNEAQ (reference sequence). V lost 5 bases and J 4 bases, leaving 18 bases between the germline ends. This CDR3 reads CASSLGGGWTYEQYF. DNA for the CDR3: TGTGCCAGCAGCCTAGGTGGTGGTTGGACGTACGAGCAGTACTTC.

Remarks on this clonotype: This may be a read error: a much more frequent sequence differs by one nucleotide. The rearrangement uses TRBV15 and TRBJ1-1; unclear D gene. The germline V and J ends were trimmed by 10 bases and 1 base, with 7 bases remaining between them. From germline, CDR1 is LNHNV and CDR2 YYDKDF (reference sequence). This CDR3 has 11 amino acids. The CDR3, as DNA: TGTGCCAGCTGGCCGAACACTGAAGCTTTCTTT. Translated: CASWPNTEAFF.

This chain links TRBV24-1 with TRBJ2-7; TRBD1 aligns across 10 bases. J was trimmed by 2 bases and V by 2 bases; bases with no gene match: 2. Germline CDR1 reads KGHDR; CDR2 reads SFDVKD. The CDR3 runs to 15 residues. CDR3 protein: CATSDSGQGAYEQYF. The CDR3 region has the DNA TGTGCCACCAGTGATTCTGGACAGGGGGCCTACGAGCAGTACTTC.

V is TRBV15 and J is TRBJ1-2; TRBD1 is a possible D gene (6 bases). CDR3 length: 15 residues. The germline gives CDR1 LNHNV, CDR2 YYDKDF (reference sequence). V was cut by 3 bases and J by 7 bases, with 18 bases left in between. As DNA, the CDR3 is TGTGCCACCAGCAGCCAAGGAGGGGGGCTCGGTGGCTACACCTTC. Its translation is CATSSQGGGLGGYTF. Full variable domain (missing parts from reference TRBV15 and TRBJ1-2): DAMVIQNPRYQVTQFGKPVTLSCSQTLNHNVMYWYQQKSSQAPKLLFHYYDKDFNNEADTPDNFQSRRPNTSFCFLDIRSPGLGDTAMYLCATSSQGGGLGGYTFGSGTRLTVV.

This clonotype was counted ten times or more. The DNA of the CDR3 is TGTGCCAGCAGTCCCGTGGGCGGAGGACTAAATTCACCCCTCCACTTT. Translating it yields CASSPVGGGLNSPLHF. V gene TRBV27 combines with J gene TRBJ1-6; D gene uncertain. V was shortened by 5 bases and J by 7 bases, with 18 bases between the two germline ends. This CDR3 comprises 16 residues. Germline CDR1 is MNHEY and CDR2 is SMNVEV (reference sequence).

For this clonotype: The junction departs from germline at one end; a sequencing error may be responsible. V and J are TRBV20-1 and TRBJ2-3, with 10 bases matching TRBD1. CDR1 DFQATT and CDR2 SNEGSKA come from the germline V gene (reference sequence). The CDR3 consists of 15 residues. CDR3 protein: CGARPGTGVADTQYF. In nucleotides, the CDR3 is TGCGGTGCTAGACCCGGGACAGGGGTAGCAGATACGCAGTATTTT.

This clonotype was picked up many times. This rearrangement joins TRBV6-5 to TRBJ1-1; D gene unclear. The CDR3 length is 13 residues. Germline V gives CDR1 MNHEY, CDR2 SVGAGI. Trimming cost V 4 bases and J 1 base, with 7 bases left between them. This chain's CDR3 is CASSSRQNTEAFF. The DNA for the CDR3 is TGTGCCAGCAGTTCTCGACAGAACACTGAAGCTTTCTTT.

Ten or more counts support this clonotype. V gene TRBV14 combines with J gene TRBJ1-2; D is perhaps TRBD1 (5 bases). Trimming took off 0 bases at V and 4 bases at J, with 9 bases between the two ends. The CDR3 extends over 14 amino acids. CDR1 is SGHDN and CDR2 is FVKESK in the germline V gene. The CDR3: CASSQERGIYGYTF. The CDR3 DNA sequence: TGTGCCAGCAGCCAAGAGAGGGGTATCTATGGCTACACCTTC.

This clonotype has at least ten counts. The gene calls are TRBV5-1 and TRBJ2-7; possible D gene TRBD2, 5 bases. This CDR3 is 14 amino acids long. Between the trimmed V and J ends, which lost 1 base and 3 bases, there was a span of 11 bases. Germline CDR1 is SGHRS and CDR2 is YFSETQ. The chain's CDR3 is CASSLSTDYYEQYF. The CDR3 nucleotides are TGCGCCAGCAGCTTGTCAACAGACTACTACGAGCAGTACTTC.

This clonotype was seen a single time. V is TRBV11-1 and J is TRBJ2-3; tentative D call: TRBD2 (6 bases). Trimming removed 5 bases at V and 0 bases at J, with 24 bases between. The V gene's germline CDR1 is SGHAT and CDR2 FQDESV (reference sequence). The CDR3 runs to 19 residues. As DNA, the CDR3 is TGTGCCAGCAGCACTCCCCGCCCACCGGGACTCGTCAGCACAGATACGCAGTATTTT. It yields the protein CASSTPRPPGLVSTDTQYF.

V usage is TRBV19 and J usage is TRBJ1-6; 7 bases align to TRBD1. The V gene's germline CDR1 is LNHDA and CDR2 SQIVND (reference sequence). Losses at the gene ends were 7 bases for V and 4 bases for J; bases not matched to a gene: 4. The CDR3 is 14 residues long. The CDR3 coding sequence is TGTGCCAGTATGGAGGGACAGTATAATTCACCCCTCCACTTT. Its translation is CASMEGQYNSPLHF.

This clonotype was seen a handful of times. A much larger clone sits a single nucleotide away, making a read error possible. The final CDR3 position lacks the conserved phenylalanine or tryptophan, pointing to a likely read error. This chain connects TRBV5-1 to TRBJ1-2; D call uncertain. Germline CDR1 is SGHRS and CDR2 is YFSETQ. V lost 1 base, J lost 0 bases, and 10 bases lay in between. CDR3 length: 15 residues. The CDR3 bases are TGCGCCAGCAGCTTGACGGCGGAAGCTAACTATGGCTACACCCTC. Its protein is CASSLTAEANYGYTL.

V gene TRBV10-3 combines with J gene TRBJ2-3, with unresolved D. Per the germline V gene, CDR1 is ENHRY and CDR2 is SYGVKD. V was trimmed by 4 bases and J by 4 bases, leaving 15 bases between them. The CDR3 runs 15 residues. The CDR3 region has the DNA TGTGCCATCAGTGCCCAAGGGTTTAGCCCAGATACGCAGTATTTT. Its protein is CAISAQGFSPDTQYF.